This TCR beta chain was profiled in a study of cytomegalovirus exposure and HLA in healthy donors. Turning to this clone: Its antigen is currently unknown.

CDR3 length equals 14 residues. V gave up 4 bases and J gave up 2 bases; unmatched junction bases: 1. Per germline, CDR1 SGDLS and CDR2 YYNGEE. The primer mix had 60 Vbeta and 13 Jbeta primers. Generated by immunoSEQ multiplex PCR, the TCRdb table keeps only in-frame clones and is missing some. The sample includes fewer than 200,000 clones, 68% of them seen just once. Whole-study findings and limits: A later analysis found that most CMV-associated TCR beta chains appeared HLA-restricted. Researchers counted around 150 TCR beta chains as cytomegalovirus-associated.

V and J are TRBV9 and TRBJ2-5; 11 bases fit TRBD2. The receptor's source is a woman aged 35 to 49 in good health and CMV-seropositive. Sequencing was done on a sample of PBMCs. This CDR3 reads CASSLAGGQETQYF. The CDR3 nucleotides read TGTGCCAGCAGCCTAGCGGGGGGTCAAGAGACCCAGTACTTC. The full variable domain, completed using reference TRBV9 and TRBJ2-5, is DSGVTQTPKHLITATGQRVTLRCSPRSGDLSVYWYQQSLDQGLQFLIQYYNGEERAKGNILERFSAQQFPDLHSELNLSSLELGDSALYFCASSLAGGQETQYFGPGTRLLVL.